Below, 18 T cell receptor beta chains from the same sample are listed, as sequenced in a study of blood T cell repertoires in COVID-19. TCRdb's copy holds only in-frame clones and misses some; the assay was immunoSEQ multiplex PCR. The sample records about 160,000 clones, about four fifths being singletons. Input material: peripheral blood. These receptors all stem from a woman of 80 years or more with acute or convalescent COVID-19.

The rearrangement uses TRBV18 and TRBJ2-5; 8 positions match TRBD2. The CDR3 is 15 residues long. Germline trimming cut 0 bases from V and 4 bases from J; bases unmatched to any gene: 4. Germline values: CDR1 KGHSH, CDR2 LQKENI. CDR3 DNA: TGTGCCAGCTCACCACCTACCGGGAGGGTAGAGACCCAGTACTTC. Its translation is CASSPPTGRVETQYF.

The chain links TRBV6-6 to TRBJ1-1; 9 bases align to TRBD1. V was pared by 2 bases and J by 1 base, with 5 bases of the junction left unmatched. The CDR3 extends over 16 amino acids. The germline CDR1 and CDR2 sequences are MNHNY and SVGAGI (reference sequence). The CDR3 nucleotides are TGTGCCAGCAGTTACGGTACAGGGGGCACGAACACTGAAGCTTTCTTT. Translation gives CASSYGTGGTNTEAFF.

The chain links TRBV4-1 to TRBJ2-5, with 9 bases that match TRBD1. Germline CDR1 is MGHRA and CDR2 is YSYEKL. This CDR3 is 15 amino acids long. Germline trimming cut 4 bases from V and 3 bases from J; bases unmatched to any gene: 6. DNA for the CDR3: TGCGCCAGCAGCCCCCTGACAGGGGGGAAAGAGACCCAGTACTTC. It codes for CASSPLTGGKETQYF.

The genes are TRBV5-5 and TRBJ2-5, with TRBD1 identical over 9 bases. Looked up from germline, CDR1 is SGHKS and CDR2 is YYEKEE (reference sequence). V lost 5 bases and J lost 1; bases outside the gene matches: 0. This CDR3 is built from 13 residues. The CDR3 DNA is TGTGCCAGCAGGACAGGGGGCCAAGAGACCCAGTACTTC. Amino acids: CASRTGGQETQYF.

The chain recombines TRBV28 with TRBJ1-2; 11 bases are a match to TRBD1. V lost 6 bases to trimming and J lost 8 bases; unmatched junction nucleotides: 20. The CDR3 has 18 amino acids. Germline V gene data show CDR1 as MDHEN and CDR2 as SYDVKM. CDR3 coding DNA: TGTGCCAGCAGCCCTTCGCTCGGGGGTGGACAGGGGGCGCGAGGCTACACCTTC. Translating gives CASSPSLGGGQGARGYTF.

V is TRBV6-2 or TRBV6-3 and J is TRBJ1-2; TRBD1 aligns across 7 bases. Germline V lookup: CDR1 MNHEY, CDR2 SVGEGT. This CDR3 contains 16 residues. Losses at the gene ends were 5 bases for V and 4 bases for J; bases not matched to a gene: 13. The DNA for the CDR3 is TGTGCCAGCAGTGTCGACAGGGTCCCCCGCGCCTATGGCTACACCTTC. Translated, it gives CASSVDRVPRAYGYTF.

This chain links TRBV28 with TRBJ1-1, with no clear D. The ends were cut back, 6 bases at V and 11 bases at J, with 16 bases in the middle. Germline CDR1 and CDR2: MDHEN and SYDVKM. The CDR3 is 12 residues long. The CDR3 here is CASSWTGGEAFF. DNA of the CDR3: TGTGCCAGCAGCTGGACTGGAGGAGAGGCTTTCTTT.

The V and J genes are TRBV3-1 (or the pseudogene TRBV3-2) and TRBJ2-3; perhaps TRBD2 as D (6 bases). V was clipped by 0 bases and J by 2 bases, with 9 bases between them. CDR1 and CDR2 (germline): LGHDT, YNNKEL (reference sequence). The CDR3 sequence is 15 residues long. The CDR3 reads CASSQDSGLTDTQYF. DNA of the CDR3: TGTGCCAGCAGCCAAGATAGCGGACTCACAGATACGCAGTATTTT.

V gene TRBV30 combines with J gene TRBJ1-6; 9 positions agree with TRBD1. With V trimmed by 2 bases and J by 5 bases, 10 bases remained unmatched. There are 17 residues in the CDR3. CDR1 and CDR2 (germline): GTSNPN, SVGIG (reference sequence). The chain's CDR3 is CAWSSQTGGSHNSPLHF. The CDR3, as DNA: TGTGCCTGGAGTTCCCAGACAGGGGGAAGCCATAATTCACCCCTCCACTTT.

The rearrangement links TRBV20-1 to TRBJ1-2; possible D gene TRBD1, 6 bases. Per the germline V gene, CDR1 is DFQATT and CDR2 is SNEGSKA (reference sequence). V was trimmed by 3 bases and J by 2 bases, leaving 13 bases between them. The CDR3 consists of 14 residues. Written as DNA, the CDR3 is TGCAGTGCTAGTAGCGGACAGACAAACTATGGCTACACCTTC. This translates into CSASSGQTNYGYTF.

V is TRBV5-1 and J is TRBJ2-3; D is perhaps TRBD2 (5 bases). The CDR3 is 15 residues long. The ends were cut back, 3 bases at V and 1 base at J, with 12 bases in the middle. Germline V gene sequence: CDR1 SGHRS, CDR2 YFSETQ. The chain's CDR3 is CASSSQIGGTDTQYF. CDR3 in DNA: TGCGCCAGCAGCTCCCAGATCGGGGGCACAGATACGCAGTATTTT.

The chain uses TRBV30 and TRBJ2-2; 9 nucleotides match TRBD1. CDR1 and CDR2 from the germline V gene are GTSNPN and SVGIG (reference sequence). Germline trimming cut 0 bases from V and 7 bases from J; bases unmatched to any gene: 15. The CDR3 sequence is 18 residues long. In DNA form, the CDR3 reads TGTGCCTGGAGTGTTAGGCGCGGGGTTACAGGGGGCGGCGGGGAGCTGTTTTTT. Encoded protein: CAWSVRRGVTGGGGELFF.

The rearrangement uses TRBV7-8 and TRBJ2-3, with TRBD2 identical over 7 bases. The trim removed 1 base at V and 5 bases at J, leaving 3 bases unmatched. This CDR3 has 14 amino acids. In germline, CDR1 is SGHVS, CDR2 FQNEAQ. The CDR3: CASSLVPSGDTQYF. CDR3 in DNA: TGTGCCAGCAGCTTAGTACCTAGCGGAGATACGCAGTATTTT.

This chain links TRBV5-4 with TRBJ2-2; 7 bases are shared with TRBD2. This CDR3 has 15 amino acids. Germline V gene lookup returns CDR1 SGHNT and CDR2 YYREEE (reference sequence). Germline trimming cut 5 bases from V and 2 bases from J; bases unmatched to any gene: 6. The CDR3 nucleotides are TGTGCCAGCAGGGCTAGCGGCAGAAACACCGGGGAGCTGTTTTTT. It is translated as CASRASGRNTGELFF.

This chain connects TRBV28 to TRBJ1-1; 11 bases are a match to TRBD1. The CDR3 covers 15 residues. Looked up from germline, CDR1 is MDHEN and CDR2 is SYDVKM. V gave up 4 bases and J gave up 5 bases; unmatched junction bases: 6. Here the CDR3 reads CASSSRGQGVTEAFF. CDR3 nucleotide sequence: TGTGCCAGCAGTTCGCGGGGACAGGGGGTTACTGAAGCTTTCTTT.

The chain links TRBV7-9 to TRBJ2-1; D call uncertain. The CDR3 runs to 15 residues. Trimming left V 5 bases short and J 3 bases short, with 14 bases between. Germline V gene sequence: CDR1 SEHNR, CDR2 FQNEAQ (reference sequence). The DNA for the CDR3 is TGTGCCAGCAGCCCCGGCACTTACAGCTACAATGAGCAGTTCTTC. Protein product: CASSPGTYSYNEQFF.

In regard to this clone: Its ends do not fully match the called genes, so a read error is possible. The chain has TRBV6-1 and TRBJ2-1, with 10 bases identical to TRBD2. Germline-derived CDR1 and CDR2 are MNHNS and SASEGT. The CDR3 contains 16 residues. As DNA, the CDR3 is TGTGCCAGCAGAGAAGCGGGAGGGGTTAGGTACAATGAGCAGTTCTTC. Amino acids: CASREAGGVRYNEQFF.

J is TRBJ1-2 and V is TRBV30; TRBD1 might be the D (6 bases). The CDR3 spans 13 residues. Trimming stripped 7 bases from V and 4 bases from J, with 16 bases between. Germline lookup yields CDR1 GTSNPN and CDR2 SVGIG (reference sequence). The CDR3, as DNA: TGTGCCTTCCCGAGGGAGGGGGGCTATGGCTACACCTTC. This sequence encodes CAFPREGGYGYTF.